A selection of T cell receptor beta chains follows, all from one sample in a study of blood T cell repertoires in COVID-19. This table comes from immunoSEQ multiplex PCR, and its TCRdb copy is limited to in-frame clones, with some not included. Of about 140,000 clones listed, 82% are singletons. The sequencing sample was made of peripheral blood. The receptors were gathered from a woman of 80 years or more with acute or convalescent COVID-19. Each CDR3 is given with its conserved first and last residue.

v_call	j_call	cdr3_aa
TRBV11-1	TRBJ2-3	CASSRLGLLTDTQYF
TRBV30	TRBJ2-2	CAWSLFGRTGELFF
TRBV5-1	TRBJ1-5	CASSLGGNDQPQHF
TRBV9	TRBJ2-3	CASSVGTISTDTQYF
TRBV30	TRBJ2-7	CAWGTGGPYEQYF
TRBV3-1/TRBV3-2	TRBJ2-1	CASSQEGAGDEQFF
TRBV28	TRBJ1-3	CASSSGPRVSGNTIYF
TRBV4-1	TRBJ2-7	CASSQPGTSKGNEQYF
TRBV7-3	TRBJ2-1	CASSRTGLDEQFF
TRBV24-1	TRBJ2-5	CATSDPGLAGSETQYF
TRBV5-6	TRBJ1-2	CASSLSWAYGYTF
TRBV19	TRBJ1-1	CASRILITESNTEAFF
TRBV5-1	TRBJ2-1	CASSLDPRYNEQFF
TRBV15	TRBJ2-1	CATERTVGTSGRNEQFF
TRBV2	TRBJ1-1	CASSVRYTEAFF
TRBV7-2	TRBJ1-4	CASSSGVGNEKLFF
TRBV7-3	TRBJ2-1	CASSKRGRSTYNEQFF
TRBV10-1	TRBJ2-3	CASSRSGRGTDTQYF
TRBV2	TRBJ2-1	CASKGTSVYNEQFF
TRBV11-2	TRBJ2-7	CASRLGLRSYEQYF
TRBV19	TRBJ1-1	CASSSPMTGEAAEAFF
TRBV18	TRBJ1-1	CASSPGRNTEAFF
TRBV24-1	TRBJ2-1	CATSDSPRGDEQFF
TRBV7-9	TRBJ1-6	CASSLVKGPGTEDNSPLHF
TRBV11-2	TRBJ1-4	CASSFRQTSEKLFF
TRBV7-9	TRBJ2-4	CASSSPAGIQYF
TRBV24-1	TRBJ2-3	CATSDPTGGIGDTQYF
TRBV7-9	TRBJ2-1	CASSLPWGGRGEDEQFF
TRBV5-5	TRBJ2-2	CASSYGTSGSVGELFF
TRBV7-9	TRBJ2-1	CASSILTGLAGEDEQFF
TRBV5-6	TRBJ2-7	CASSIRQGFTYEQYF
TRBV27	TRBJ1-6	CASSQQGSPLHF
TRBV5-1	TRBJ1-6	CASSLSGQPNSPLHF
TRBV7-9	TRBJ2-1	CASSLVQGLYNEQFF
TRBV5-6	TRBJ2-7	CASSILAGGPYEQYF
TRBV7-8	TRBJ1-2	CASSLGGYGYTF
TRBV5-5	TRBJ2-7	CASHTGSYEQYF
TRBV3-1/TRBV3-2	TRBJ2-3	CASSQAGGAGDTQYF
TRBV18	TRBJ2-3	CASSPLTSTDTQYF
TRBV2	TRBJ2-3	CASSRETGTDTQYF
TRBV7-2	TRBJ2-3	CASTRGQVTDTQYF
TRBV29-1	TRBJ2-2	CSVRGQGNTGELFF
TRBV5-1	TRBJ1-1	CASSLGLSRTGNTEAFF
TRBV7-9	TRBJ2-3	CASSVQGGTDTQYF
TRBV18	TRBJ1-4	CASSPLQARGLLNEKLFF
TRBV5-4	TRBJ2-7	CASSLFNYEQYF
TRBV7-9	TRBJ2-3	CASSTRTPGTRDTDTQYF
TRBV7-8	TRBJ2-1	CASSLGRVRSNEQFF
TRBV3-1/TRBV3-2	TRBJ2-7	CASRPTGGTYEQYF
TRBV19	TRBJ2-3	CASSIRASTDTQYF
TRBV15	TRBJ2-3	CATSRQAGVEDTQYF
TRBV5-1	TRBJ2-7	CASSLARETYYEQYF